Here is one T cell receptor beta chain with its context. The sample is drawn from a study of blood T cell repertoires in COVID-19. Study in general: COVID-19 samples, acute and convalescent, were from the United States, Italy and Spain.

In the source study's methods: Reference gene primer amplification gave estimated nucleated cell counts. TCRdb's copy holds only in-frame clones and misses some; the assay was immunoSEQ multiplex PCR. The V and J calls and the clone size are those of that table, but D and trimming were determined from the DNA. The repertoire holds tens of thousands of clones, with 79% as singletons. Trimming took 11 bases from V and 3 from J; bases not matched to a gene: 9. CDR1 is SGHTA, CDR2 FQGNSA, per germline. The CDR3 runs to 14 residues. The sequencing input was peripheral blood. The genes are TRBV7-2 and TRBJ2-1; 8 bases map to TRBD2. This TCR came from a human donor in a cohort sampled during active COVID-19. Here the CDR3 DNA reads TGTGCCCCTCGGCTGGCGGGAGGCTACAATGAGCAGTTCTTC. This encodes CAPRLAGGYNEQFF.